The subject of this entry is one T cell receptor beta chain. Its antigen is unidentified. One end of the junction does not line up with germline, which may come from a read error. This sample is part of a study of cytomegalovirus exposure and HLA in healthy donors. Per the germline V gene, CDR1 is KGHSH and CDR2 is LQKENI. This CDR3 comprises 15 residues. The PCR had 60 Vbeta and 13 Jbeta primers. Original handling: About 9.9 million shared chains were among 80 million or so unique TCR beta chains counted in a later analysis. The protocol was immunoSEQ multiplex PCR, while the TCRdb copy is restricted to in-frame clones and leaves out a portion. V and J calls and clone size are as listed in that table; D and trimming were resolved from the DNA. The sample holds 200,000 to 250,000 clones; approximately 70% are singletons and the top ten take about 3%. General study points: Highly shared variants forming one cluster were likely a sequencing artifact. The number of N-insertions in an Asian-associated ancestry cluster was reportedly below the roughly 620-donor mean in a later analysis. Most CMV-associated TCR beta chains were later found to appear HLA-restricted.

The chain joins TRBV18 to TRBJ1-1; TRBD1 agrees at 11 bases. Source material: PBMCs. The receptor comes from a man aged 40-55 years in good health and CMV-seropositive. The CDR3 sequence is CASSPEGQGVARILF. The CDR3 bases are TGTGCCAGCTCACCAGAGGGACAGGGGGTTGCCCGGATCCTCTTT.